These T cell receptor beta chains were read from a single sample in a study of shared clonotypes between healthy human individuals. Assay used: immunoSEQ multiplex PCR; TCRdb lists only in-frame clones, some missing. Among about 1.1 million clones listed, approximately 78% were seen once. Sequencing used memory CD4+ T cells from PBMCs. All receptors come from a man between 18 and 29 years old in good health. Some clones in this sample may be carry-over from other donors' samples. Both conserved end residues are part of each CDR3. The D gene is left open where the match is weak. Only some rows state a clone size, as once, few, many or a class for expanded clones.

J gene: TRBJ1-2
D gene: .
clone size: .
V gene: TRBV4-2
CDR3 protein: CASSQGRGERRFYTF
CDR3 DNA: TGTGCCAGCAGCCAAGGAAGGGGAGAGAGGAGATTTTACACCTTC

J gene: TRBJ2-1
D gene: TRBD2
clone size: .
V gene: TRBV6-1
CDR3 protein: CASSEWGGSTHNEQFF
CDR3 DNA: TGTGCCAGCAGTGAATGGGGCGGGAGCACCCACAATGAGCAGTTCTTC

J gene: TRBJ2-1
D gene: .
clone size: once
V gene: TRBV18
CDR3 protein: CASSPGPAGNNEQFF
CDR3 DNA: TGTGCCAGCTCACCAGGTCCAGCGGGTAACAATGAGCAGTTCTTC

J gene: TRBJ2-7
D gene: TRBD2
clone size: few
V gene: TRBV7-2
CDR3 protein: CASSLGGTNYEQYF
CDR3 DNA: TGTGCCAGCAGCTTGGGGGGGACTAACTACGAGCAGTACTTC

J gene: TRBJ1-5
D gene: .
clone size: few
V gene: TRBV2
CDR3 protein: CASRVDRSLDIRGNQPQHF
CDR3 DNA: TGTGCCAGCAGGGTGGATAGGTCCCTGGATATCCGGGGCAATCAGCCCCAGCATTTT

J gene: TRBJ2-3
D gene: .
clone size: .
V gene: TRBV6-6
CDR3 protein: CASISGKRATDTQYF
CDR3 DNA: TGTGCCAGCATATCAGGGAAGCGGGCCACAGATACGCAGTATTTT

J gene: TRBJ2-2
D gene: TRBD1
clone size: .
V gene: TRBV29-1
CDR3 protein: CSAGTGGPNTGELFF
CDR3 DNA: TGCAGCGCAGGGACAGGGGGGCCGAACACCGGGGAGCTGTTTTTT

J gene: TRBJ2-1
D gene: .
clone size: once
V gene: TRBV28
CDR3 protein: CASVDNSYNEQFF
CDR3 DNA: TGTGCCAGCGTGGATAACTCCTACAATGAGCAGTTCTTC

J gene: TRBJ2-4
D gene: TRBD2
clone size: once
V gene: TRBV6-6
CDR3 protein: CASSYAGGGVIQYF
CDR3 DNA: TGTGCCAGCAGTTACGCGGGTGGGGGGGTAATTCAGTACTTC

J gene: TRBJ2-7
D gene: .
clone size: .
V gene: TRBV29-1
CDR3 protein: CSVAGGSYEQYF
CDR3 DNA: TGCAGCGTTGCGGGCGGATCCTACGAGCAGTACTTC

J gene: TRBJ2-7
D gene: TRBD1
clone size: many
V gene: TRBV6-1
CDR3 protein: CASSERTGLTYEQYF
CDR3 DNA: TGTGCCAGCAGTGAAAGGACAGGGTTGACCTACGAGCAGTACTTC

J gene: TRBJ1-2
D gene: TRBD1
clone size: .
V gene: TRBV28
CDR3 protein: CASSSFSTGTGYTF
CDR3 DNA: TGTGCCAGCAGTTCATTCTCGACAGGGACAGGCTACACCTTC

J gene: TRBJ2-3
D gene: .
clone size: few
V gene: TRBV6-5
CDR3 protein: CASSYSSRGFTDTQYF
CDR3 DNA: TGTGCCAGCAGTTACTCCTCTAGAGGATTCACAGATACGCAGTATTTT

J gene: TRBJ1-1
D gene: .
clone size: once
V gene: TRBV28
CDR3 protein: CASSLRGVDTEAFF
CDR3 DNA: TGTGCCAGCAGTTTACGAGGGGTGGACACTGAAGCTTTCTTT

J gene: TRBJ2-7
D gene: TRBD2
clone size: .
V gene: TRBV7-3
CDR3 protein: CASSPRRSGVEQYF
CDR3 DNA: TGTGCCAGCAGCCCCCGGCGGAGCGGGGTCGAGCAGTACTTC

J gene: TRBJ2-7
D gene: .
clone size: few
V gene: TRBV19
CDR3 protein: CASSPNYSYEQYF
CDR3 DNA: TGTGCCAGTAGTCCGAACTATTCCTACGAGCAGTACTTC

J gene: TRBJ1-1
D gene: .
clone size: .
V gene: TRBV5-5
CDR3 protein: CASSLSRRNTEAFF
CDR3 DNA: TGTGCCAGCAGCTTGTCCCGCAGGAACACTGAAGCTTTCTTT

J gene: TRBJ2-7
D gene: TRBD2
clone size: .
V gene: TRBV27
CDR3 protein: CASSLLRSGLAFYEQYF
CDR3 DNA: TGTGCCAGCAGTTTACTTCGGTCGGGACTAGCGTTCTACGAGCAGTACTTC

J gene: TRBJ2-4
D gene: .
clone size: .
V gene: TRBV10-1
CDR3 protein: CASSRAGTEAKNIQYF
CDR3 DNA: TGCGCCAGCAGTCGAGCCGGGACCGAGGCCAAAAACATTCAGTACTTC

J gene: TRBJ2-7
D gene: TRBD2
clone size: .
V gene: TRBV10-1
CDR3 protein: CASSDGASGSYEQYF
CDR3 DNA: TGCGCCAGCAGTGACGGGGCTAGCGGTTCCTACGAGCAGTACTTC

J gene: TRBJ2-7
D gene: .
clone size: .
V gene: TRBV27
CDR3 protein: CASSLNSANSYEQYF
CDR3 DNA: TGTGCCAGCAGTTTAAACTCGGCTAACTCCTACGAGCAGTACTTC

J gene: TRBJ2-7
D gene: .
clone size: once
V gene: TRBV4-2
CDR3 protein: CASSQGPGPTYEQYF
CDR3 DNA: TGTGCCAGCAGCCAAGGTCCGGGTCCTACCTACGAGCAGTACTTC